This T cell receptor (beta chain) appears in the sequencing data of a study of OX40 agonist ivuxolimab in advanced cancers. For the study at large: Three patients, one with hepatocellular carcinoma and two with cutaneous melanoma, responded partially.

V was trimmed by 3 bases and J by 2 bases, leaving 8 bases between them. From germline, CDR1 is MDHEN and CDR2 SYDVKM. CDR3 size: 14 residues. Study observations and caveats: Nonresponders, in some cases, also had low normalized T-cell clonal expansion. Mean expanded clone counts were higher in CD8+ than CD4+ T cells. At 0.1 to 3.0 mg/kg and by week 6, clonal expansion occurred in CD4+ and CD8+ blood T cells.

A remark on this clone: Its antigen remains unknown.

Only in-frame clones appear in the TCRdb table, and some are missing; sequencing was by immunoSEQ multiplex PCR. The profile shows 22,000 or so clones, about three quarters of them singletons. This sequence originates from an adult with an advanced solid tumor such as melanoma, head and neck, liver or kidney cancer. The rearrangement uses TRBV28 and TRBJ1-5; maybe TRBD1 (5 bases). Sequenced here: CD4+ or CD8+ T cells sorted from blood, sampled in a trial of the OX40 agonist ivuxolimab. The CDR3, as DNA: TGTGCCAGCAGTTTGGTACAGGGCAATCAGCCCCAGCATTTT. Encoded protein: CASSLVQGNQPQHF.